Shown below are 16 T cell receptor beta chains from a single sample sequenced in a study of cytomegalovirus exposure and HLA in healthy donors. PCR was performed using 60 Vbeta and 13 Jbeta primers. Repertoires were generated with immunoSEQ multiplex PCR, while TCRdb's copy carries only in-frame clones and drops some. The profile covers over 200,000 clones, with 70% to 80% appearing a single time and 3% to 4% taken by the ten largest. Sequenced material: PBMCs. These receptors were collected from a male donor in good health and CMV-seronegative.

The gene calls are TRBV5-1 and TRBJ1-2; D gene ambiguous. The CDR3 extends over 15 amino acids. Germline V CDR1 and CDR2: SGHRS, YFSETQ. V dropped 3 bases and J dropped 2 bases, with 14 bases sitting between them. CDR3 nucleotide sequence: TGCGCCAGCAGCTCGGGGTGGTCCGGGAACTATGGCTACACCTTC. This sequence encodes CASSSGWSGNYGYTF.

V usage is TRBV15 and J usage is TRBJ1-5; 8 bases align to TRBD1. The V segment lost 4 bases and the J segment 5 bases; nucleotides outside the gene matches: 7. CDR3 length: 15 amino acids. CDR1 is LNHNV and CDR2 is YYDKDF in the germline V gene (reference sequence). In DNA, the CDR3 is TGTGCCACCAGCATAGGACAGGGTCGGGATCAGCCCCAGCATTTT. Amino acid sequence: CATSIGQGRDQPQHF.

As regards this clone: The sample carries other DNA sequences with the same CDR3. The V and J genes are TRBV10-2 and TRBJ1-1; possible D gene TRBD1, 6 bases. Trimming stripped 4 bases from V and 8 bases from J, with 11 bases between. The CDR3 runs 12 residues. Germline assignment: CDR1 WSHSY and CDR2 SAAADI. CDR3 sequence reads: CASSVQGIEAFF. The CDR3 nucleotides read TGCGCCAGCAGTGTACAGGGCATCGAAGCTTTCTTT.

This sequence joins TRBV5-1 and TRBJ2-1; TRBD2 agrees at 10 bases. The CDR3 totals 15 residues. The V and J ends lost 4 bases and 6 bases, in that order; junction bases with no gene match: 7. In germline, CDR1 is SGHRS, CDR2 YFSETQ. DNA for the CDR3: TGCGCCAGCAGCCCACGGACTAGCGGCAGCAATGAGCAGTTCTTC. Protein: CASSPRTSGSNEQFF.

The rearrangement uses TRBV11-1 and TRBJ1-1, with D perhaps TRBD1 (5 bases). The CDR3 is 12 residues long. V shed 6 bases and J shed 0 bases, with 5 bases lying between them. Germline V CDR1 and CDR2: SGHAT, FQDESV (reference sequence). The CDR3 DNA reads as TGTGCCAGCAGACAGGTGAACACTGAAGCTTTCTTT. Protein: CASRQVNTEAFF.

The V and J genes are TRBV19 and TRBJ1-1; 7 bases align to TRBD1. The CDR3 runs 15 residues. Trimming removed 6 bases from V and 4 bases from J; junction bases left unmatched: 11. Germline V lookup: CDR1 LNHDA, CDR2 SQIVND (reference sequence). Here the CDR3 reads CASRVAGGWTTEAFF. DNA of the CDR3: TGTGCCAGTAGGGTGGCAGGGGGGTGGACCACTGAAGCTTTCTTT.

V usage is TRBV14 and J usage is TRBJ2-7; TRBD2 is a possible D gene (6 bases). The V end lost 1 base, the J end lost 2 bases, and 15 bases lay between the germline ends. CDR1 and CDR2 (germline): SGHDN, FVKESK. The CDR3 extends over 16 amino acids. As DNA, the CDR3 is TGTGCCAGCAGCCAAGGCCCTAGCGTACTAACCTACGAGCAGTACTTC. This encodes CASSQGPSVLTYEQYF.

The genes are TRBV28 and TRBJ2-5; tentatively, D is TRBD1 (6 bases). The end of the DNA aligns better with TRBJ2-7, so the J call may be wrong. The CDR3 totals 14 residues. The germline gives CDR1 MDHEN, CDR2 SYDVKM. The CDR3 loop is CASMRQGTPYEQYF. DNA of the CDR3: TGTGCCAGCATGAGGCAGGGGACCCCCTACGAGCAGTACTTC.

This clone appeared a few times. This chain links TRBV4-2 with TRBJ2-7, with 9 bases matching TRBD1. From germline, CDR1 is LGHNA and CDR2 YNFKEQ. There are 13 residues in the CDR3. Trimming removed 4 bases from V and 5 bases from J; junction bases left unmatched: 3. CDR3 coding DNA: TGTGCCAGCAGCCGGGACAGGGTCGACGAGCAGTACTTC. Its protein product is CASSRDRVDEQYF.

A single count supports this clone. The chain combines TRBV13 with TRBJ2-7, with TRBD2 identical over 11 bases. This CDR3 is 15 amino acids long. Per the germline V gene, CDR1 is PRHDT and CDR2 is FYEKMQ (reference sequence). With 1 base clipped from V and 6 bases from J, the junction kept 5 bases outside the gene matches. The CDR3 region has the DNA TGTGCCAGCAGCTTAGCTAGCGGGAGGCGGGCCGAGCAGTACTTC. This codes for CASSLASGRRAEQYF. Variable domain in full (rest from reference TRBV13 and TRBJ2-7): AAGVIQSPRHLIKEKRETATLKCYPIPRHDTVYWYQQGPGQDPQFLISFYEKMQSDKGSIPDRFSAQQFSDYHSELNMSSLELGDSALYFCASSLASGRRAEQYFGPGTRLTVT.

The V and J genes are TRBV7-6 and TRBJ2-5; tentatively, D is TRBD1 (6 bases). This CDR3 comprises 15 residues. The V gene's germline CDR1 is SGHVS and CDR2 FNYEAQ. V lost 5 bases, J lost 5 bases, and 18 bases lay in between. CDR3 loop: CASSTHRDGVETQYF. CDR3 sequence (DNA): TGTGCCAGCAGCACACACAGGGATGGGGTCGAGACCCAGTACTTC. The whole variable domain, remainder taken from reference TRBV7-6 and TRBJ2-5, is GAGVSQSPRYKVTKRGQDVALRCDPISGHVSLYWYRQALGQGPEFLTYFNYEAQQDKSGLPNDRFSAERPEGSISTLTIQRTEQRDSAMYRCASSTHRDGVETQYFGPGTRLLVL.

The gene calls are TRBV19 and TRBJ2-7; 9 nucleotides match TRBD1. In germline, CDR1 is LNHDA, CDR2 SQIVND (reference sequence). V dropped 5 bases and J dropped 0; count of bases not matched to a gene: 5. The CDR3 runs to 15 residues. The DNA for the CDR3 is TGTGCCAGTAGTTGGGGGACAGGGTACTCCTACGAGCAGTACTTC. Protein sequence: CASSWGTGYSYEQYF.

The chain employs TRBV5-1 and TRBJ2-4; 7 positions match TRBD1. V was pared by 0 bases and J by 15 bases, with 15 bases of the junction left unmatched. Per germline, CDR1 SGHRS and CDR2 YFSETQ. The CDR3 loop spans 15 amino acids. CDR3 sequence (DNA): TGCGCCAGCAGCTTGGAGCCCGGGACAGCTTTCGGGTGGTACTTC. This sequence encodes CASSLEPGTAFGWYF. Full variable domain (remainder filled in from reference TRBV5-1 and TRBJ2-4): KAGVTQTPRYLIKTRGQQVTLSCSPISGHRSVSWYQQTPGQGLQFLFEYFSETQRNKGNFPGRFSGRQFSNSRSEMNVSTLELGDSALYLCASSLEPGTAFGWYFGAGTRLSVL.

The CDR3 protein is CASSYGTGLAAYEQYF. The CDR3 DNA sequence: TGTGCCAGCAGTTACGGAACCGGACTAGCTGCTTACGAGCAGTACTTC. The chain combines TRBV7-8 with TRBJ2-7, with TRBD2 matching over 8 bases. V was clipped by 6 bases and J by 4 bases; unmatched bases: 14. Germline CDR1 is SGHVS and CDR2 is FQNEAQ. The CDR3 length is 16 residues.

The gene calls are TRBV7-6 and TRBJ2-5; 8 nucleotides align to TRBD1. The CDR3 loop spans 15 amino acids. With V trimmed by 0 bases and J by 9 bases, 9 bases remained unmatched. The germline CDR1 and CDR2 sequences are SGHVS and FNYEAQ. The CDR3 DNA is TGTGCCAGCAGCTTAGCGGGACAGGAAGGGGTACCCCAGTACTTC. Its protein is CASSLAGQEGVPQYF.

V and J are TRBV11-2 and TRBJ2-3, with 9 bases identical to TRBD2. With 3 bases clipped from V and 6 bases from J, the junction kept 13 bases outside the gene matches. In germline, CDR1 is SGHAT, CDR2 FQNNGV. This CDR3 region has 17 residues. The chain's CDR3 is CASSFVRWREGQDTQYF. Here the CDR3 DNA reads TGTGCCAGCAGCTTCGTGAGGTGGCGGGAGGGCCAGGATACGCAGTATTTT.